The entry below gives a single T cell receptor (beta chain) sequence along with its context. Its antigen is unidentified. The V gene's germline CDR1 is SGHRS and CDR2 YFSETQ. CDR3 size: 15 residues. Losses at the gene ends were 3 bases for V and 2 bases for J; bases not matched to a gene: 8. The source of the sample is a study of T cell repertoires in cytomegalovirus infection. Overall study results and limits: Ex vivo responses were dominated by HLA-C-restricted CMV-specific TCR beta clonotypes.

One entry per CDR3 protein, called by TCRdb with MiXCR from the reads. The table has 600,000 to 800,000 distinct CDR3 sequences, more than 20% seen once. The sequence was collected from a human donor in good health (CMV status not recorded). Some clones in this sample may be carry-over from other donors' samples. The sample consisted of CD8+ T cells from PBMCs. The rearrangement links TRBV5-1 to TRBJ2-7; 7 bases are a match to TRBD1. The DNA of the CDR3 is TGCGCCAGCAGCTCCCCCCCGGGACAGCCCTACGAGCAGTACTTC. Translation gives CASSSPPGQPYEQYF.